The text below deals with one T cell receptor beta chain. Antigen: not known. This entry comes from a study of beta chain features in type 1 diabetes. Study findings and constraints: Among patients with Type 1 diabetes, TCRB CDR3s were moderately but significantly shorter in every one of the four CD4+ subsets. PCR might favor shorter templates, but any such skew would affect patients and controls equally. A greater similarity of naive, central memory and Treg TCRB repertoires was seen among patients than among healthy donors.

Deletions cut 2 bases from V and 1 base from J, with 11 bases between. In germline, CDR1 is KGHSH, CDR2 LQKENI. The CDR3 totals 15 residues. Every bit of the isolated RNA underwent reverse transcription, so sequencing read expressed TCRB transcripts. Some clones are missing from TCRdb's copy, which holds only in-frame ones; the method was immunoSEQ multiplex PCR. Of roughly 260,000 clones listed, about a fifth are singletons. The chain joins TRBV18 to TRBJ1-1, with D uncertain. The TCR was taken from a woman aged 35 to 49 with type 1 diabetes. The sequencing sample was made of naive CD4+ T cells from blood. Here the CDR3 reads CASSPGTVGNTEAFF. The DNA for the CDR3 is TGTGCCAGCTCACCAGGTACAGTGGGGAACACTGAAGCTTTCTTT.